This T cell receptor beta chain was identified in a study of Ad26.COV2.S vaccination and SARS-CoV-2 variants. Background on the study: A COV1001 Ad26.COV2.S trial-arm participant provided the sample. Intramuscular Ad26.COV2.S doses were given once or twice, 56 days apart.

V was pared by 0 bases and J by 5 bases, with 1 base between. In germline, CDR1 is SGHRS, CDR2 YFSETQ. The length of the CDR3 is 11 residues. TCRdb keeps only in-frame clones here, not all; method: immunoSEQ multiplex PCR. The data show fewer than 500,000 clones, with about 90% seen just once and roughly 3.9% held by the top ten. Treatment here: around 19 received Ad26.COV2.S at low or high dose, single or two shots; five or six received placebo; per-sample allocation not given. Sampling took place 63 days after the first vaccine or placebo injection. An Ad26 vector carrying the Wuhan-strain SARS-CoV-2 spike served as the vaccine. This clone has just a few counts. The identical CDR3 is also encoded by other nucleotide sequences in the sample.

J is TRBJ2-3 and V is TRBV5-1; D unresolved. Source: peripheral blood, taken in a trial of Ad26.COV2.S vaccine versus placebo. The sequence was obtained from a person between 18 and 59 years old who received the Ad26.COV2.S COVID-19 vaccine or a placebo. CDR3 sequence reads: CASSLEDTQYF. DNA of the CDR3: TGCGCCAGCAGCTTGGAAGATACGCAGTATTTT.